This is a list of T cell receptor beta chains from one sample in a study of T cell responses to AZD1222 COVID-19 vaccine. TCRdb's copy holds only in-frame clones and misses some; the assay was immunoSEQ multiplex PCR. The sample consists of some 60,000 clones, 65% to 80% of them appearing once. Sequenced here: peripheral blood, sampled 28 days after the second AZD1222 dose. The receptor set was obtained from an adult who received the AZD1222 COVID-19 vaccine. Each CDR3 is given with its conserved first and last residue. The D gene is left open where the match is weak. Clone size, where shown, is once, few, many, or a class for clones that have expanded.

cdr3_nt | cdr3_aa | j_call | v_call | d_call | clone_size
TGTGCCAGTAGTGAAAACCGACAGGGCTATAATTCACCCCTCCACTTT | CASSENRQGYNSPLHF | TRBJ1-6 | TRBV19 | TRBD1 | NA
TGTGCCAGCAGCGCCCGAGGGGGAGATCGGCAGTTCTTC | CASSARGGDRQFF | TRBJ2-1 | TRBV7-3 | NA | NA
TGTGCCAGCAGCTTGGCCTGGGGGGCTCGTAGCCAACCCTACGAGCAGTACTTC | CASSLAWGARSQPYEQYF | TRBJ2-7 | TRBV5-4 | NA | NA
TGCGCCAGCAGCTCCCTAGAGATCAAGATCAGAAACACCATATATTTT | CASSSLEIKIRNTIYF | TRBJ1-3 | TRBV5-1 | NA | NA
TGCGCCAGCCCCAGCTCAGCTAACTATGGCTACACCTTC | CASPSSANYGYTF | TRBJ1-2 | TRBV10-1 | NA | NA
TGTGCCAGCAGCTTGGTAACTCGGAACACTGAAGCTTTCTTT | CASSLVTRNTEAFF | TRBJ1-1 | TRBV5-6 | NA | NA
TGTGCCAGCAGCTTCGGGGCAAACACTGAAGCTTTCTTT | CASSFGANTEAFF | TRBJ1-1 | TRBV7-2 | NA | few
TGCAGCGTTAAGGAGACAGGTGTGGAGACCCAGTACTTC | CSVKETGVETQYF | TRBJ2-5 | TRBV29-1 | NA | NA
TGTGCCAGTAGTCTCCGAACCGGACGGTGGGACAATGAGCAGTTCTTC | CASSLRTGRWDNEQFF | TRBJ2-1 | TRBV19 | NA | NA
TGTGCCATGCGGACGGAATACGAGCAGTACTTC | CAMRTEYEQYF | TRBJ2-7 | TRBV2 | NA | NA
TGTGCCAGCAGCTTATCCAGGGGACAGGACAATCAGCCCCAGCATTTT | CASSLSRGQDNQPQHF | TRBJ1-5 | TRBV11-2 | TRBD1 | NA
TGTGCCATCAGTGAGTCGACCGGGACGGGAAGCACAGATACGCAGTATTTT | CAISESTGTGSTDTQYF | TRBJ2-3 | TRBV10-3 | NA | NA
TGTGCCAGCAGACCCCGACAGGGAATAGCCGTCGGGGAGCTGTTTTTT | CASRPRQGIAVGELFF | TRBJ2-2 | TRBV5-5 | TRBD1 | once
TGTGCCAGCAGCCATCAGGGAGGGTGGAGCACAGATACGCAGTATTTT | CASSHQGGWSTDTQYF | TRBJ2-3 | TRBV3-1/TRBV3-2 | TRBD2 | NA
TGTGCCAGCAGTTTCGAGGGGTTATGGACAGATACGCAGTATTTT | CASSFEGLWTDTQYF | TRBJ2-3 | TRBV28 | NA | NA
TGTGCCAGCAGCCAAGGGGTCCCCACGAACACCGGGGAGCTGTTTTTT | CASSQGVPTNTGELFF | TRBJ2-2 | TRBV3-1/TRBV3-2 | NA | NA
TGTGCCAGCAGTTACTCACGGGGGGGCACAGATACGCAGTATTTT | CASSYSRGGTDTQYF | TRBJ2-3 | TRBV6-5 | TRBD2 | NA
TGTGCCAGCAGCATAGGGGGCGCCCCGAGGTATGGCTACACCTTC | CASSIGGAPRYGYTF | TRBJ1-2 | TRBV11-3 | TRBD1 | NA
TGTGCCAGCAGAGGTCAAAAACTGTTTTTT | CASRGQKLFF | TRBJ1-4 | TRBV3-1/TRBV3-2 | NA | NA
TGTGCCATCAGTGAGTCGGGGGGAACTAATGAAAAACTGTTTTTT | CAISESGGTNEKLFF | TRBJ1-4 | TRBV10-3 | NA | NA
TGTGCCAGCAGCCAAAATATCCTGGGTGGTCGGGGCGCGGAGGCTTTCTTT | CASSQNILGGRGAEAFF | TRBJ1-1 | TRBV4-2 | NA | NA
TGTGCCAGCAGCCCCGGGGGCTCCCTGAGCTCCTACGAGCAGTACTTC | CASSPGGSLSSYEQYF | TRBJ2-7 | TRBV11-3 | NA | NA
TGTGCCAGCAGTTACTCCGGGGTTTATAATTCACCCCTCCACTTT | CASSYSGVYNSPLHF | TRBJ1-6 | TRBV6-5 | NA | NA
TGTGCCAGCAGCCAAGGGGCAGGGAACTATGGCTACACCTTC | CASSQGAGNYGYTF | TRBJ1-2 | TRBV3-1/TRBV3-2 | NA | NA
TGTGCCAGCTCATCCTCAAGCAGCAGGGTGGGGGCCACTGAAGCTTTCTTT | CASSSSSSRVGATEAFF | TRBJ1-1 | TRBV18 | NA | NA
TGTGCCAGCAGTGCCTCACTAGTACAGGAGACCCAGTACTTC | CASSASLVQETQYF | TRBJ2-5 | TRBV28 | NA | once
TGTGCCAGCAGCAAAAATATACAGGGTAGGGCTGAAGCTTTCTTT | CASSKNIQGRAEAFF | TRBJ1-1 | TRBV9 | NA | NA
TGTGCCAGCAGCAACGGGATACGCGGCATTCAGTACTTC | CASSNGIRGIQYF | TRBJ2-4 | TRBV28 | NA | NA
TGTGCCAGCAGCGCACTATGGGCTAGCGGGGCCAACTACGAGCAGTACTTC | CASSALWASGANYEQYF | TRBJ2-7 | TRBV6-2/TRBV6-3 | TRBD2 | NA
TGTGCCAGCAGCTTGAAGCTTTGGCGGTTCTATGGCTACACCTTC | CASSLKLWRFYGYTF | TRBJ1-2 | TRBV5-6 | NA | NA
TGTGCCAGCAGTTTAATTGGGCGCGATGAAAAACTGTTTTTT | CASSLIGRDEKLFF | TRBJ1-4 | TRBV28 | NA | NA
TGTGCCAGCAGCTCGTATCTAGGAGGCCATGAGACCCAGTACTTC | CASSSYLGGHETQYF | TRBJ2-5 | TRBV7-2 | NA | NA
TGTGCCAGCACAGCTAACTATGGCTACACCTTC | CASTANYGYTF | TRBJ1-2 | TRBV28 | NA | NA
TGCAGCGTTCTGAGCGTGATCTCCTACAATGAGCAGTTCTTC | CSVLSVISYNEQFF | TRBJ2-1 | TRBV29-1 | NA | NA
TGTGCCAGCAGATCGACTAGCGGGGGTACCCAGTACTTC | CASRSTSGGTQYF | TRBJ2-5 | TRBV11-2 | TRBD2 | NA
TGTGCCAGCAGTCCTTTGACAGGAAGCTACGAGCAGTACTTC | CASSPLTGSYEQYF | TRBJ2-7 | TRBV6-5 | NA | few
TGTGCCAGCAGCTTAGGCCCTCAGGGGGCCGACTACGAGCAGTACTTC | CASSLGPQGADYEQYF | TRBJ2-7 | TRBV7-6 | TRBD1 | NA
TGTGCCAGCAGCACCTCCGGGACAGGATATGAAAAACTGTTTTTT | CASSTSGTGYEKLFF | TRBJ1-4 | TRBV5-8 | TRBD1 | NA
TGTGCCTGGAGGGAACCCGGACAGGGAGGGGGCTATGGCTACACCTTC | CAWREPGQGGGYGYTF | TRBJ1-2 | TRBV30 | TRBD1 | NA
TGTGCCACCAGTGGGGGACAGAACACAGATACGCAGTATTTT | CATSGGQNTDTQYF | TRBJ2-3 | TRBV24-1 | TRBD1 | NA
TGCAGTGCTAGTCGCCAATACGAGCAGTACTTC | CSASRQYEQYF | TRBJ2-7 | TRBV20-1 | NA | NA
TGTGCCATCAGTGGGGGGTCGCAGGGGATCTCCTACGAGCAGTACTTC | CAISGGSQGISYEQYF | TRBJ2-7 | TRBV10-3 | NA | few
TGTGCCAGTAGTACGGGCGACAGGTGGGGGGTTCGGACTGAAGCTTTCTTT | CASSTGDRWGVRTEAFF | TRBJ1-1 | TRBV19 | NA | once
TGTGCCAGCAGCCAAAGCTTCCGGGACAGTGAAGCTTTCTTT | CASSQSFRDSEAFF | TRBJ1-1 | TRBV3-1/TRBV3-2 | TRBD1 | NA
TGTGCCAGCAGTGAGGGGGTAAGTTCACCCCTCCACTTT | CASSEGVSSPLHF | TRBJ1-6 | TRBV6-1 | NA | NA
TGTGCCAGTAGTTCCACTCAGGGGTACAATCAGCCCCAGCATTTT | CASSSTQGYNQPQHF | TRBJ1-5 | TRBV19 | NA | NA
TGCGCCAGCAGCTTGGAAGCAGGGGCGAAAACAGCTTTCTTT | CASSLEAGAKTAFF | TRBJ1-1 | TRBV5-1 | NA | NA
TGTGCCAGCAGCTCCGGTGGGGGTCTTGAAGCTTTCTTT | CASSSGGGLEAFF | TRBJ1-1 | TRBV7-2 | NA | NA
TGCGCCAGCAGCTTGGGACCGAGGGGGGTAGAGTCACCCCTCCACTTT | CASSLGPRGVESPLHF | TRBJ1-6 | TRBV5-1 | NA | NA
TGCGCCAGCAGCCACCACAGATACGGGGACACAGATACGCAGTATTTT | CASSHHRYGDTDTQYF | TRBJ2-3 | TRBV4-1 | NA | NA
TGTGCCAGCAGCTCCCCTCAGGGGAACACTGAAGCTTTCTTT | CASSSPQGNTEAFF | TRBJ1-1 | TRBV7-9 | NA | NA
TGTGCCAGCAGCCCCGGACAGTGGGGCACAGATACGCAGTATTTT | CASSPGQWGTDTQYF | TRBJ2-3 | TRBV7-7 | NA | NA
TGTGCCAGCAGCTTGGGTTCGACAGGGTCTGGCAATCAGCCCCAGCATTTT | CASSLGSTGSGNQPQHF | TRBJ1-5 | TRBV7-2 | TRBD1 | NA
TGTGCCTGCCATAACAGGGGTTGGACTGAAGCTTTCTTT | CACHNRGWTEAFF | TRBJ1-1 | TRBV6-5 | TRBD1 | NA
TGCGCCAGCAGCCAAGATGGGACTAGCGGCTCCTACAATGAGCAGTTCTTC | CASSQDGTSGSYNEQFF | TRBJ2-1 | TRBV4-1 | TRBD2 | few
TGTGCCAGCAGTTACAATGAGCAGTTCTTC | CASSYNEQFF | TRBJ2-1 | TRBV6-6 | NA | NA
TGTGCCAGCAGCTTAGAGGTGCGACTAGCGGGGGGGAACGAGCAGTACTTC | CASSLEVRLAGGNEQYF | TRBJ2-7 | TRBV11-3 | TRBD2 | NA
TGTGCTAGCAGCTTAGCTGGGGCAGGGGCGAGGGTTTGGGAAAAACTGTTTTTT | CASSLAGAGARVWEKLFF | TRBJ1-4 | TRBV7-7 | NA | NA
TGCAGCGTTGTAGGGACAGGGGCAACTGAAGCTTTCTTT | CSVVGTGATEAFF | TRBJ1-1 | TRBV29-1 | TRBD1 | NA